This TCR beta chain originates from a study of T cell responses to AZD1222 COVID-19 vaccine. Assay: immunoSEQ multiplex PCR; the TCRdb copy retains only in-frame clones and omits some. The sample holds 180,000 or so clones, over 80% seen once. The CDR3 covers 15 residues. V lost 0 bases and J 10 bases, leaving 19 bases between the germline ends. Germline V CDR1 and CDR2: MNHEY, SMNVEV (reference sequence). Study-level points and caveats: None of the repertoires were sampled until the peak T cell response had passed. An increase in Spike-specific TCR breadth and depth was observed after two AZD1222 doses.

Points on this clone: What it binds is not known.

This chain joins TRBV27 and TRBJ2-7; no clear D gene. The TCR originated in an adult who received the MenACWY meningococcal vaccine as a control. The source was peripheral blood, collected 28 days after the second dose of the MenACWY control vaccine. The CDR3 coding sequence is TGTGCCAGCAGTTTATCCTTTGGGTCTCTCCCGCGCCAGTACTTC. Protein: CASSLSFGSLPRQYF.